This TCR beta chain was retrieved from a study of blood T cell repertoires in COVID-19. At the level of the study: Samples came from the United States, Italy and Spain, spanning acute and convalescent COVID-19. T cells, B-cell-depleted T cells, or PBMCs supplied cDNA or gDNA.

The CDR3 runs to 13 residues. Trimming shortened V by 4 bases and J by 7 bases, and 13 bases separated the two germline ends. Looked up from germline, CDR1 is MDHEN and CDR2 is SYDVKM. Measured with immunoSEQ multiplex PCR; TCRdb has only the in-frame clones, and not every one. Of a few hundred thousand clones listed, under 90% are singletons. This chain links TRBV28 with TRBJ1-2; D possibly corresponds to TRBD1 (5 bases). This receptor was obtained from a woman of 80 years or more with acute or convalescent COVID-19. The specimen was peripheral blood. CDR3: CASSSTAPSGYTF. The CDR3 DNA is TGTGCCAGCAGTTCGACAGCCCCAAGTGGCTACACCTTC.